This T cell receptor (beta chain) derives from a study of OX40 agonist ivuxolimab in advanced cancers. On the study more broadly: Six ivuxolimab dose levels, 0.01 to 10 mg/kg, were given intravenously every 2 weeks.

Sequencing was performed with immunoSEQ multiplex PCR; in TCRdb, only in-frame clones are kept and a portion is missing. The sample has more than 9,500 clones, about 86% seen once. As concerns this clone: Its antigen remains unidentified.

Study results and caveats: Not determined was the antigen specificity of the expanded peripheral T cells.

The CDR3 sequence is 13 residues long. Germline CDR1 and CDR2: MNHEY and SVGAGI. The V end lost 6 bases, the J end lost 4 bases, and 12 bases lay between the germline ends. The specimen comprised CD4+ or CD8+ T cells sorted from blood, sampled in a trial of the OX40 agonist ivuxolimab. This chain joins TRBV6-5 and TRBJ1-2; TRBD1 is a possible D gene (6 bases). This clonotype originated in an adult with an advanced solid tumor such as melanoma, head and neck, liver or kidney cancer. In nucleotides, the CDR3 is TGTGCCAGCAGCCGAGGACAGATCTATGGCTACACCTTC. Its protein product is CASSRGQIYGYTF.